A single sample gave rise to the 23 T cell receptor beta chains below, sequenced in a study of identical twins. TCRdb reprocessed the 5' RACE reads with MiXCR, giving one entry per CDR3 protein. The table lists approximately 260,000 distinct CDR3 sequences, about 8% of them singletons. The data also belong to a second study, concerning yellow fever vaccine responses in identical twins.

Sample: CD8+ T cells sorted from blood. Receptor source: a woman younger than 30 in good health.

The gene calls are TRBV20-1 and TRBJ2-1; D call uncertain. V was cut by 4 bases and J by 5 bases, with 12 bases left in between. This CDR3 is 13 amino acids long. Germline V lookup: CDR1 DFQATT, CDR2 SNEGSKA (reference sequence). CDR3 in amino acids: CSATPPLNNEQFF. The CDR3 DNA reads TGCAGTGCTACCCCCCCGCTTAACAATGAGCAGTTCTTC.

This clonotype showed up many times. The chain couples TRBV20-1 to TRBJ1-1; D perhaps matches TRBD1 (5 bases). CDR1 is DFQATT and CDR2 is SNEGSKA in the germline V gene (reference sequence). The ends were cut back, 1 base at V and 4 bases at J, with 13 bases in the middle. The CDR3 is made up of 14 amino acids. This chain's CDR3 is CSARVGDSTTEAFF. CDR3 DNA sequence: TGCAGTGCTAGAGTGGGGGATTCGACCACTGAAGCTTTCTTT.

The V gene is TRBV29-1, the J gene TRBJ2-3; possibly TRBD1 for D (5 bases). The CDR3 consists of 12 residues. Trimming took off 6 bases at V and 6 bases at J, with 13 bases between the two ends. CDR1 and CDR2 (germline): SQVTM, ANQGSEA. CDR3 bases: TGCAGCGTCCCCTTGAAGGGGGATACGCAGTATTTT. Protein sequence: CSVPLKGDTQYF.

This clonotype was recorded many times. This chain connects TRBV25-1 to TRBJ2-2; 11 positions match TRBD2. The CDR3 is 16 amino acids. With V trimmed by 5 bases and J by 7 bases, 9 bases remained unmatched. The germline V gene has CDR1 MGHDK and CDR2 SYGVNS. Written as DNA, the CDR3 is TGTGCCAGCAGTACTCTAGCGGGAGGTTCGGTCGGGGAGCTGTTTTTT. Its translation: CASSTLAGGSVGELFF.

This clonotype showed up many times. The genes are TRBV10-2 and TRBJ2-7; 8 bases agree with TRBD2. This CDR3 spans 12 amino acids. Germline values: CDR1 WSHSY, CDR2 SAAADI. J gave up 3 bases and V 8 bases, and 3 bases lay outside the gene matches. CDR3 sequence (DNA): TGCGCCAGCTCTAGCGGGTTCTACGAGCAGTACTTC. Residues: CASSSGFYEQYF.

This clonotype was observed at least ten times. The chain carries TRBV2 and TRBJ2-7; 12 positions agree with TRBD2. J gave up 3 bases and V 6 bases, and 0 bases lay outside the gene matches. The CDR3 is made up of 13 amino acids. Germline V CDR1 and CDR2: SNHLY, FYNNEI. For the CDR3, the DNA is TGTGCCAGCAGGGGACTAGCGGGCTACGAGCAGTACTTC. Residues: CASRGLAGYEQYF. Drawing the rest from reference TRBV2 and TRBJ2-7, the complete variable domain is EPEVTQTPSHQVTQMGQEVILRCVPISNHLYFYWYRQILGQKVEFLVSFYNNEISEKSEIFDDQFSVERPDGSNFTLKIRSTKLEDSAMYFCASRGLAGYEQYFGPGTRLTVT.

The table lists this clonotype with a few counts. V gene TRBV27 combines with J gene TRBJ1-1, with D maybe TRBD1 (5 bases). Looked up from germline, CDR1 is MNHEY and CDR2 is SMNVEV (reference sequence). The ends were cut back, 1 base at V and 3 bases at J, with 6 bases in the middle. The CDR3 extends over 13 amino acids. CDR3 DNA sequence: TGTGCCAGCAGTTTATTCAGGGACACTGAAGCTTTCTTT. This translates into CASSLFRDTEAFF.

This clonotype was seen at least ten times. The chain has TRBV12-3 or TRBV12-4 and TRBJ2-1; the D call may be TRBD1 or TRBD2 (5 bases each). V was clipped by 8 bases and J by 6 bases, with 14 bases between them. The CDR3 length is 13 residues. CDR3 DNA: TGTGCCAGCGGGACGGCAAGGGGCAATGAGCAGTTCTTC. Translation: CASGTARGNEQFF.

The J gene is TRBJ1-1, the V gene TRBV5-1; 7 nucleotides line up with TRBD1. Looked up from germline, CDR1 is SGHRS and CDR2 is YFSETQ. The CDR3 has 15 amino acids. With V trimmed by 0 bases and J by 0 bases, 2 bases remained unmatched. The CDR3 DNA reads TGCGCCAGCAGCTTGGACAGGGGCATGAACACTGAAGCTTTCTTT. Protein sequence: CASSLDRGMNTEAFF.

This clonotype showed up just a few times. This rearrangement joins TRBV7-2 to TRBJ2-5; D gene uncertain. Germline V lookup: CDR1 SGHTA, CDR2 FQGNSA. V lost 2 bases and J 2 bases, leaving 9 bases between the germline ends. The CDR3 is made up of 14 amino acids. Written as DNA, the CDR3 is TGTGCCAGCAGCTTATGGGTAGAACAAGAGACCCAGTACTTC. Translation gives CASSLWVEQETQYF.

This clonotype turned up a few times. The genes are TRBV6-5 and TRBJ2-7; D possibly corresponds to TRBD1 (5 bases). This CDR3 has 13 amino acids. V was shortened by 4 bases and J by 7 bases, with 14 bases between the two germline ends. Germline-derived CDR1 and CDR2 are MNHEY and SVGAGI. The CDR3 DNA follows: TGTGCCAGCAGTTCCCAGGGATCAGAAGAGCAGTACTTC. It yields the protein CASSSQGSEEQYF.

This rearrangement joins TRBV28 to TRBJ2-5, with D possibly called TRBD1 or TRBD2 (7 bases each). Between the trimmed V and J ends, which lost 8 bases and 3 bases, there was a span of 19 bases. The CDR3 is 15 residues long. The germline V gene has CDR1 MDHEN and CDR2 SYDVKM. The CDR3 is CASRTPTGREETQYF. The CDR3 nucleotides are TGTGCCAGCCGAACCCCGACAGGGAGGGAAGAGACCCAGTACTTC.

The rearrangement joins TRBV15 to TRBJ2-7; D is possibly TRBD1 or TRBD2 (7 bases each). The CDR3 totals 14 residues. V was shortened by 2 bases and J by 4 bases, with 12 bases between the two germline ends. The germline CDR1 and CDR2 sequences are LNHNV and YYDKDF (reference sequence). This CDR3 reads CATSRSQGGYEQYF. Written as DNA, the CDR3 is TGTGCCACCAGCAGAAGTCAGGGGGGGTACGAGCAGTACTTC.

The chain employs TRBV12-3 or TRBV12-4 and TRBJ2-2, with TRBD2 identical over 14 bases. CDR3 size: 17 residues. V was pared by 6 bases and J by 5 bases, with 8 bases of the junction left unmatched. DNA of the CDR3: TGTGCCAGCAGGCCGGGACTAGCGGGGGCCCTAACCGGGGAGCTGTTTTTT. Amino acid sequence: CASRPGLAGALTGELFF.

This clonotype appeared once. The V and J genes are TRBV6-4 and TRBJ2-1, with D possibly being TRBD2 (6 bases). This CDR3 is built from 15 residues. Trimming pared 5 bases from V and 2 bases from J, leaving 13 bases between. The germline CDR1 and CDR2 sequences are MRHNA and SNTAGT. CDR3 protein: CASSPLLAAYNEQFF. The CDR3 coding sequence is TGTGCCAGCAGTCCCTTGTTAGCGGCCTACAATGAGCAGTTCTTC.

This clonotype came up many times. CDR3 in amino acids: CASSHSTSGANNEQFF. The CDR3 nucleotides read TGCGCCAGCAGCCATTCGACTAGCGGGGCCAACAATGAGCAGTTCTTC. The V call is TRBV4-3, the J call TRBJ2-1; TRBD2 agrees at 11 bases. The CDR3 is 16 residues long. Germline lookup yields CDR1 LGHNA and CDR2 YSLEER. V gave up 3 bases and J gave up 5 bases; unmatched junction bases: 6.

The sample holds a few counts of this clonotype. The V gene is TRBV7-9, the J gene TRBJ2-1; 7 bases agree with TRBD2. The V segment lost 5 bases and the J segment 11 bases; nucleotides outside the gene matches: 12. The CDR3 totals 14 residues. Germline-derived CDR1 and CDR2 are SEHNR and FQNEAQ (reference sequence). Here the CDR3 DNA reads TGTGCCAGCAGCCCAAGGCGACTAGCTGACCAGCAGTTCTTC. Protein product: CASSPRRLADQQFF.

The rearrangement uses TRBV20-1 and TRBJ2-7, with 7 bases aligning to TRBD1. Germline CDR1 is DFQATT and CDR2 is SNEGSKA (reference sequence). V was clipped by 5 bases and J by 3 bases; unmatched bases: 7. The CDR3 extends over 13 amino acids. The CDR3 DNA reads TGCAGTGCTGCCGGGACAGTAGGCTACGAGCAGTACTTC. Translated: CSAAGTVGYEQYF.

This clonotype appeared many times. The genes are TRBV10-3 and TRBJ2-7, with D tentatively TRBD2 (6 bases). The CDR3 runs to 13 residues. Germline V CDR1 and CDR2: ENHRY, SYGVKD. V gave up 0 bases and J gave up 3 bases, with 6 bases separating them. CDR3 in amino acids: CAISESGGYEQYF. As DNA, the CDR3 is TGTGCCATCAGTGAGTCGGGGGGCTACGAGCAGTACTTC.

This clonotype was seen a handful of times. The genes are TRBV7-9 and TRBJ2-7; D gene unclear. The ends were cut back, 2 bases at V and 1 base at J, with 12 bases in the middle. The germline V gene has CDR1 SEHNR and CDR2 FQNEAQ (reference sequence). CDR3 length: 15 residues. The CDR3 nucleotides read TGTGCCAGCAGCTTATCATCGGACCCTTCCTACGAGCAGTACTTC. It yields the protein CASSLSSDPSYEQYF.

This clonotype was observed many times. The chain's CDR3 is CASSLSGLALYEQYF. CDR3 nucleotide sequence: TGTGCCAGCAGTTTATCAGGACTAGCGTTGTACGAGCAGTACTTC. This sequence joins TRBV27 and TRBJ2-7, with 9 positions matching TRBD2. The ends lost 0 bases at V and 4 bases at J; junction bases unmatched: 4. The CDR3 runs to 15 residues. Germline lookup yields CDR1 MNHEY and CDR2 SMNVEV (reference sequence).

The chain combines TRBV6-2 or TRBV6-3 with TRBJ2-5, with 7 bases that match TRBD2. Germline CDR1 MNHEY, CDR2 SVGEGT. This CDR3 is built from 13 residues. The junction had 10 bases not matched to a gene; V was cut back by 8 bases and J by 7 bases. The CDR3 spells CASGLEPPGTQYF. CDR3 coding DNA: TGTGCCAGCGGACTAGAGCCCCCCGGGACCCAGTACTTC.

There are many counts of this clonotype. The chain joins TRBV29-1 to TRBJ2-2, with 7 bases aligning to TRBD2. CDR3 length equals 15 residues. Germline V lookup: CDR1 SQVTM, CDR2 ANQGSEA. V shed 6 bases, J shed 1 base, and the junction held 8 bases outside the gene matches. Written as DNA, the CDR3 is TGCAGCGTGGAAAAAGCGGGACGGAACACCGGGGAGCTGTTTTTT. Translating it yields CSVEKAGRNTGELFF.